This TCR beta chain was documented in a study of CD8 T cells in cerebrospinal fluid in Alzheimer's disease. Germline lookup yields CDR1 ENHRY and CDR2 SYGVKD. This CDR3 contains 13 residues. All participants were free of acute infectious disease and in good physical condition. A live/dead marker was used to sort live CSF cells for droplet sequencing. In terms of frequency, this clonotype is large. The target antigen is unknown. General study points: In mild cognitive impairment or Alzheimer's disease, the biggest CSF clone made up more TCRs than in controls.

TCRdb derives one entry per CDR3 protein from the 10x single-cell sequencing reads, leaving out DNA. The sample has under 1,200 distinct CDR3 sequences. The TCR sequence derives from a human donor in good health. The source material was cerebrospinal fluid. V and J are TRBV10-3 and TRBJ1-1; checking the TCRdb D call of TRBD1 is not possible without DNA. CDR3 loop: CAISFDSNTEAFF.